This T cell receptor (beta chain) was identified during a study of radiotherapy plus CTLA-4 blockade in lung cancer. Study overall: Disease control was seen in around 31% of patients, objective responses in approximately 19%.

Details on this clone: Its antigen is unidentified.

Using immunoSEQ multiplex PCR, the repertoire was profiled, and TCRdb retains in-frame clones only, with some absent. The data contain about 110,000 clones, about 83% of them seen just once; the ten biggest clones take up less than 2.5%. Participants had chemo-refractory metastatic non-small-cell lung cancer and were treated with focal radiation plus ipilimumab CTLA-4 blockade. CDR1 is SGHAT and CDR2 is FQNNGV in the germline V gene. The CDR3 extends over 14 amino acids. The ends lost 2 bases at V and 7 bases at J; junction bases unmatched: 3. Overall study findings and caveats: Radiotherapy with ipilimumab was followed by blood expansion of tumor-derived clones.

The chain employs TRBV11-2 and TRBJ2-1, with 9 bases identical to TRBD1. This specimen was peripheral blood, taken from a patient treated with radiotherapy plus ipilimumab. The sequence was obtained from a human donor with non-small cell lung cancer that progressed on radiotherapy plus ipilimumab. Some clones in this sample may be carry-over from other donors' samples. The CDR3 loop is CASSLTGGRNEQFF. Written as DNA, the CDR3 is TGTGCCAGCAGCTTAACAGGGGGCCGTAATGAGCAGTTCTTC.